This note documents a single T cell receptor (beta chain) sequence. Germline CDR1 is MNHEY and CDR2 is SVGAGI. The CDR3 covers 15 residues. With 6 bases clipped from V and 4 bases from J, the junction kept 3 bases outside the gene matches. This entry is derived from a study of blood T cell repertoires in COVID-19. Clones were read by immunoSEQ multiplex PCR, and TCRdb kept only the in-frame ones, dropping some. The repertoire includes 400,000 or so clones, more than 80% of them detected once, and 0.95% to 1.2% sits in the top ten. Cohort allocation depended upon clinical history that participants reported.

The receptor was derived from a young man who had recovered from COVID-19. The sequenced sample was PBMCs or T cells enriched from blood (not recorded which). The chain has TRBV6-5 and TRBJ2-1, with TRBD2 matching over 13 bases. This CDR3 reads CASSQLAGGYNEQFF. The CDR3 coding sequence is TGTGCCAGCAGCCAACTAGCGGGAGGGTACAATGAGCAGTTCTTC.